Listed below are T cell receptor beta chains from one sample, sequenced in a study of CD8+CD57+ T cells in acquired aplastic anemia. TCRdb analysed the reads with MiXCR anew, one entry per CDR3 protein. The sample holds roughly 170,000 distinct CDR3 sequences, 55% to 80% seen once. The sequencing sample was made of sorted CD4+, CD8+, or CD8+CD57+ T cells (not recorded which) from PBMCs. Receptor source: a human donor in good health. Both conserved end residues are part of each CDR3. Each record gives: V gene, J gene, clone size, D gene, CDR3 protein, CDR3 DNA. The D gene is left open where the match is weak. Size tells how often a clone was seen (once, few, many) or the class of an expanded clone, and some rows leave it out.

TRBV7-8	TRBJ1-1	NA	NA	CASSQVTDTSLGTEAFF	TGTGCCAGCAGCCAGGTGACCGATACGTCTTTAGGCACTGAAGCTTTCTTT
TRBV20-1	TRBJ2-1	NA	NA	CSAVDPYNEQFF	TGCAGTGCAGTAGACCCGTACAATGAGCAGTTCTTC
TRBV27	TRBJ1-5	NA	NA	CASSFAEDQPQHF	TGTGCCAGCAGTTTCGCGGAGGATCAGCCCCAGCATTTT
TRBV2	TRBJ2-3	NA	NA	CASIGDKSTDTQYF	TGTGCCAGCATAGGGGACAAAAGCACAGATACGCAGTATTTT
TRBV24-1	TRBJ1-2	NA	NA	CASGGAGGYTF	TGTGCCAGTGGTGGGGCGGGTGGCTACACCTTC
TRBV2	TRBJ1-2	NA	NA	CASHRANYGYTF	TGTGCCAGTCACAGGGCCAACTATGGCTACACCTTC
TRBV20-1	TRBJ2-3	NA	TRBD2	CSERREVLDTQYF	TGCAGTGAAAGACGGGAGGTTTTAGATACGCAGTATTTT
TRBV29-1	TRBJ2-6	many	TRBD2	CSVRLAPMGSGANVLTF	TGCAGCGTGAGACTAGCGCCCATGGGCTCTGGGGCCAACGTCCTGACTTTC
TRBV14	TRBJ2-7	many	NA	CASSLFGGDGQYF	TGTGCCAGCAGCCTCTTTGGTGGCGACGGGCAGTACTTC
TRBV9	TRBJ1-1	NA	NA	CASSGGHGGNTEAFF	TGTGCCAGCAGTGGGGGACACGGAGGGAACACTGAAGCTTTCTTT
TRBV7-3	TRBJ2-5	NA	NA	CASSVTGQETQYF	TGTGCCAGCAGCGTCACTGGGCAAGAGACCCAGTACTTC
TRBV2	TRBJ2-5	once	TRBD2	CASTLAEETQYF	TGTGCCAGCACACTAGCGGAAGAGACCCAGTACTTC
TRBV2	TRBJ1-1	few	NA	CASSDSGAEAFF	TGTGCCAGCAGTGATTCAGGGGCTGAAGCTTTCTTT
TRBV19	TRBJ2-7	NA	TRBD1	CATTPGQGTYEQYF	TGTGCCACTACGCCGGGACAGGGCACCTACGAGCAGTACTTC
TRBV7-8	TRBJ1-2	many	NA	CASSREGPGSPNYGYTF	TGTGCCAGCAGCCGCGAAGGCCCCGGGAGCCCTAACTATGGCTACACCTTC
TRBV10-1	TRBJ2-7	few	TRBD1	CASSEPTGCREQYF	TGCGCCAGCAGTGAGCCGACAGGGTGTAGGGAGCAGTACTTC
TRBV24-1	TRBJ2-5	few	TRBD2	CATSASGRETQYF	TGTGCCACCAGTGCTAGCGGGAGGGAGACCCAGTACTTC
TRBV7-3	TRBJ2-3	NA	NA	CASSLTSLGDTQYF	TGTGCCAGCAGCTTAACATCTTTAGGCGATACGCAGTATTTT
TRBV11-2	TRBJ2-7	NA	TRBD2	CASSSDQAGEFYEQYF	TGTGCCAGCAGCTCTGATCAAGCGGGAGAGTTCTACGAGCAGTACTTC
TRBV7-8	TRBJ1-1	NA	NA	CASSPEPANTEAFF	TGTGCCAGCAGCCCGGAACCAGCGAACACTGAAGCTTTCTTT
TRBV5-1	TRBJ2-7	NA	TRBD2	CASSSAGLAGGQGEQYF	TGCGCCAGCAGCTCTGCCGGACTAGCGGGGGGACAAGGAGAGCAGTACTTC
TRBV2	TRBJ2-7	NA	NA	CASRESIYEQYF	TGTGCCAGTCGGGAGAGCATCTACGAGCAGTACTTC
TRBV4-1	TRBJ1-4	many	TRBD1	CASSLVQGAGEKLFF	TGCGCCAGCAGCCTAGTACAGGGGGCTGGTGAAAAACTGTTTTTT
TRBV7-8	TRBJ1-2	many	NA	CASSLTGKRDGYTF	TGTGCCAGCAGCTTAACAGGGAAGAGGGATGGCTACACCTTC
TRBV9	TRBJ1-5	NA	NA	CASSVMTRYRNQPQHF	TGTGCCAGCAGCGTAATGACACGCTATCGCAATCAGCCCCAGCATTTT
TRBV7-3	TRBJ2-3	few	NA	CASSLGRGSTDTQYF	TGTGCCAGCAGCCTAGGCAGGGGAAGCACAGATACGCAGTATTTT
TRBV7-9	TRBJ2-1	many	TRBD1	CASSWTGFGEQFF	TGTGCCAGCAGCTGGACAGGGTTTGGTGAGCAGTTCTTC
TRBV12-3/TRBV12-4	TRBJ1-1	many	TRBD1	CASREGTGNTEAFF	TGTGCCAGCAGAGAAGGGACAGGAAACACTGAAGCTTTCTTT
TRBV24-1	TRBJ2-7	few	TRBD2	CATSDGTSGAKQYF	TGTGCCACCAGTGACGGGACTAGCGGGGCCAAGCAGTACTTC
TRBV6-2/TRBV6-3	TRBJ1-3	NA	TRBD1	CASSSRTGTTGNTIYF	TGTGCCAGCAGCAGCCGGACAGGGACTACTGGAAACACCATATATTTT
TRBV19	TRBJ1-2	NA	TRBD1	CASSMDRGYGYTF	TGTGCCAGTAGTATGGACAGGGGTTATGGCTACACCTTC
TRBV2	TRBJ2-3	once	NA	CASSEMGGGGTDTQYF	TGTGCCAGCAGTGAGATGGGGGGAGGAGGCACAGATACGCAGTATTTT
TRBV7-3	TRBJ2-5	NA	NA	CASSPTGNQETQYF	TGTGCCAGCAGCCCGACGGGAAACCAAGAGACCCAGTACTTC